This is a list of T cell receptor beta chains from one sample in a study of CD4 T cell repertoires in COVID-19. Some clones are missing from TCRdb's copy, which holds only in-frame ones; the method was immunoSEQ multiplex PCR. The table includes approximately 75,000 clones, under 90% detected once. Sequencing was performed on CD4+ T cells from peripheral blood, taken after recovery from COVID-19. The source of these receptors is a human donor who had COVID-19. Each CDR3 is given with its conserved first and last residue. A D gene is named only where the DNA matches it firmly. Clone size, where shown, is once, few, many, or a class for clones that have expanded.

j_gene: TRBJ1-2; abundance: .; v_gene: TRBV27; d_gene: .; CDR3nt: TGTGCCAGCAGTTCCCAAATATACTATGGCTACACCTTC; CDR3aa: CASSSQIYYGYTF
j_gene: TRBJ2-7; abundance: .; v_gene: TRBV20-1; d_gene: .; CDR3nt: TGCAGTGCTAGTCTTAACAACGAGCAGTACTTC; CDR3aa: CSASLNNEQYF
j_gene: TRBJ2-1; abundance: .; v_gene: TRBV7-3; d_gene: TRBD2; CDR3nt: TGTGCCAGCAGCTCCCTTGCTGGCGGGGGCTACAATGAGCAGTTCTTC; CDR3aa: CASSSLAGGGYNEQFF
j_gene: TRBJ1-5; abundance: .; v_gene: TRBV10-2; d_gene: TRBD1; CDR3nt: TGCGCCAGCACCGACAGGGGATTTAGCAATCAGCCCCAGCATTTT; CDR3aa: CASTDRGFSNQPQHF
j_gene: TRBJ2-7; abundance: .; v_gene: TRBV11-2; d_gene: .; CDR3nt: TGTGCCAGCAGCTCGTTCCACAGGGTGGCTGGTGGGGACGAGCAGTACTTC; CDR3aa: CASSSFHRVAGGDEQYF
j_gene: TRBJ1-2; abundance: .; v_gene: TRBV25-1; d_gene: .; CDR3nt: TGTGCCAGCAGTGGGGCAACAGGGTCGGTTGGCTACACCTTC; CDR3aa: CASSGATGSVGYTF
j_gene: TRBJ1-5; abundance: .; v_gene: TRBV5-1; d_gene: .; CDR3nt: TGCGCCAGCATCACCAAAACAGCAGTATACAATCAGCCCCAGCATTTT; CDR3aa: CASITKTAVYNQPQHF
j_gene: TRBJ1-2; abundance: .; v_gene: TRBV29-1; d_gene: .; CDR3nt: TGCAGCGACGGCCCGCCCACAGGGACTCCTGGCTACACCTTC; CDR3aa: CSDGPPTGTPGYTF
j_gene: TRBJ2-7; abundance: .; v_gene: TRBV18; d_gene: .; CDR3nt: TGTGCCAGCTCATCCTTACAGGGAGCCCAATACGAGCAGTACTTC; CDR3aa: CASSSLQGAQYEQYF
j_gene: TRBJ2-1; abundance: .; v_gene: TRBV6-5; d_gene: .; CDR3nt: TGTGCCAGCAGCACCCTAAACAATGAGCAGTTCTTC; CDR3aa: CASSTLNNEQFF
j_gene: TRBJ2-5; abundance: .; v_gene: TRBV24-1; d_gene: .; CDR3nt: TGTGCCACCAGTTTGGGGGATTGGGAAGAGACCCAGTACTTC; CDR3aa: CATSLGDWEETQYF
j_gene: TRBJ2-2; abundance: .; v_gene: TRBV7-9; d_gene: .; CDR3nt: TGTGCCAGCGGAGTTACGTGGGGGGCGAACACCGGGGAGCTGTTTTTT; CDR3aa: CASGVTWGANTGELFF
j_gene: TRBJ1-2; abundance: .; v_gene: TRBV6-5; d_gene: TRBD1; CDR3nt: TGTGCCAGCAGGCAATCCGGGACAGGGTCCTCTGGCTACACCTTC; CDR3aa: CASRQSGTGSSGYTF
j_gene: TRBJ2-7; abundance: .; v_gene: TRBV28; d_gene: .; CDR3nt: TGTGCCAGCAGTTATTGGACTAACTCCTACGAGCAGTACTTC; CDR3aa: CASSYWTNSYEQYF
j_gene: TRBJ1-1; abundance: .; v_gene: TRBV6-5; d_gene: .; CDR3nt: TGTGCCAGCATGGGAGACAACACTGAAGCTTTCTTT; CDR3aa: CASMGDNTEAFF
j_gene: TRBJ2-7; abundance: .; v_gene: TRBV19; d_gene: TRBD2; CDR3nt: TGTGCCAGTAGCCCCTCCCCCGGAGCGGGAGTAGACGAGCAGTACTTC; CDR3aa: CASSPSPGAGVDEQYF
j_gene: TRBJ1-1; abundance: .; v_gene: TRBV29-1; d_gene: .; CDR3nt: TGCAGCGTTGCGGCAGAGAGGAACACTGAAGCTTTCTTT; CDR3aa: CSVAAERNTEAFF
j_gene: TRBJ1-1; abundance: .; v_gene: TRBV6-4; d_gene: .; CDR3nt: TGTGCCAGCAGTGAGATGGGACCCACTGAAGCTTTCTTT; CDR3aa: CASSEMGPTEAFF
j_gene: TRBJ1-3; abundance: .; v_gene: TRBV5-1; d_gene: TRBD1; CDR3nt: TGCGCCAGCAGCTTGGGGGACAGGGGGCAGTACACCATATATTTT; CDR3aa: CASSLGDRGQYTIYF
j_gene: TRBJ1-2; abundance: .; v_gene: TRBV3-1/TRBV3-2; d_gene: TRBD1; CDR3nt: TGTGCCAGCAGCCAAAGGGGACAGGCTTATGGCTACACCTTC; CDR3aa: CASSQRGQAYGYTF
j_gene: TRBJ1-1; abundance: .; v_gene: TRBV28; d_gene: TRBD1; CDR3nt: TGTGCCAGCAGTTTATTAGGTGCAGGGGGCATGAACACTGAAGCTTTCTTT; CDR3aa: CASSLLGAGGMNTEAFF
j_gene: TRBJ1-1; abundance: .; v_gene: TRBV7-8; d_gene: .; CDR3nt: TGTGCCAGCAGCTCGACGGAGAACACTGAAGCTTTCTTT; CDR3aa: CASSSTENTEAFF
j_gene: TRBJ2-3; abundance: .; v_gene: TRBV9; d_gene: TRBD2; CDR3nt: TGTGCCAGCAGCGCCGCAGCGGGGGGGTTCACAGATACGCAGTATTTT; CDR3aa: CASSAAAGGFTDTQYF
j_gene: TRBJ2-3; abundance: .; v_gene: TRBV19; d_gene: .; CDR3nt: TGTGCCAGTAGTCTCGAAGGCGGCGGGACAGATACGCAGTATTTT; CDR3aa: CASSLEGGGTDTQYF
j_gene: TRBJ1-5; abundance: .; v_gene: TRBV3-1/TRBV3-2; d_gene: .; CDR3nt: TGTGCCAGCAGCCAGCAGATCGGCAATCAGCCCCAGCATTTT; CDR3aa: CASSQQIGNQPQHF
j_gene: TRBJ2-6; abundance: .; v_gene: TRBV6-4; d_gene: .; CDR3nt: TGTGCCAGCAGTGACACCTCTGGGGCCAACGTCCTGACTTTC; CDR3aa: CASSDTSGANVLTF
j_gene: TRBJ1-2; abundance: .; v_gene: TRBV5-4; d_gene: TRBD1; CDR3nt: TGTGCCAGCAGCTTTACCGGGACAGGGGGCGGGGGCTACACCTTC; CDR3aa: CASSFTGTGGGGYTF
j_gene: TRBJ2-7; abundance: .; v_gene: TRBV2; d_gene: TRBD2; CDR3nt: TGTGCCAGCAGTGCGACTAGCGGGTACTACGAGCAGTACTTC; CDR3aa: CASSATSGYYEQYF
j_gene: TRBJ2-7; abundance: .; v_gene: TRBV11-2; d_gene: TRBD2; CDR3nt: TGTGCCAGCAGCTTCGGACTAGCGGGGTCCTACGAGCAGTACTTC; CDR3aa: CASSFGLAGSYEQYF
j_gene: TRBJ2-5; abundance: once; v_gene: TRBV7-9; d_gene: TRBD2; CDR3nt: TGTGCCAGCACCCGAGGGAGGGCGGAGGAGACCCAGTACTTC; CDR3aa: CASTRGRAEETQYF
j_gene: TRBJ2-7; abundance: few; v_gene: TRBV2; d_gene: TRBD2; CDR3nt: TGTGCCAGCAGTTCCGGGGGGACCCTCGAGCAGTACTTC; CDR3aa: CASSSGGTLEQYF
j_gene: TRBJ2-5; abundance: .; v_gene: TRBV19; d_gene: .; CDR3nt: TGTGCCAGTAGTATTGCTAGGGTAGAGACCCAGTACTTC; CDR3aa: CASSIARVETQYF
j_gene: TRBJ1-4; abundance: once; v_gene: TRBV3-1/TRBV3-2; d_gene: TRBD1; CDR3nt: TGTGCCAGCACAGGGGGCCCAGGTGAAAAACTGTTTTTT; CDR3aa: CASTGGPGEKLFF
j_gene: TRBJ2-5; abundance: many; v_gene: TRBV2; d_gene: .; CDR3nt: TGTGCCAGCAACCCCACCGGAGCGGAGACCCAGTACTTC; CDR3aa: CASNPTGAETQYF
j_gene: TRBJ2-3; abundance: once; v_gene: TRBV7-8; d_gene: .; CDR3nt: TGTGCCAGCAGCTTAGTGACCGGCAGGAACACAGATACGCAGTATTTT; CDR3aa: CASSLVTGRNTDTQYF
j_gene: TRBJ2-6; abundance: .; v_gene: TRBV5-1; d_gene: TRBD1; CDR3nt: TGCGCCAGCAGCTTGAGGGGACAGATCGGTTCTGGGGCCAACGTCCTGACTTTC; CDR3aa: CASSLRGQIGSGANVLTF
j_gene: TRBJ1-3; abundance: .; v_gene: TRBV7-9; d_gene: .; CDR3nt: TGTGCCAGCAGCTTAGCAGGGTCGTACTCTGGAAACACCATATATTTT; CDR3aa: CASSLAGSYSGNTIYF